The 27 T cell receptor beta chains below all came from one sample that was sequenced in a study of blood T cell repertoires in COVID-19. Profiling relied on immunoSEQ multiplex PCR, and the TCRdb table lists in-frame clones only, not all of them. In the table there are about 270,000 clones, 80% to 90% of which are singletons. The sample consisted of PBMCs or T cells enriched from blood (not recorded which). Receptors originate from a woman under 40 with acute COVID-19.

The chain uses TRBV5-1 and TRBJ1-4; 9 positions agree with TRBD1. The CDR3 runs to 16 residues. The ends lost 4 bases at V and 7 bases at J; junction bases unmatched: 11. Per germline, CDR1 SGHRS and CDR2 YFSETQ. The CDR3 is CASSPGQGSLGEKLFF. CDR3 DNA: TGCGCCAGCAGCCCCGGACAGGGGAGTTTGGGTGAAAAACTGTTTTTT.

Remarks on this clone: One junction end does not reproduce the germline sequence, and a read error may be involved. This chain joins TRBV11-2 and TRBJ2-7, with 10 bases fitting TRBD1. This CDR3 is built from 17 residues. CDR1 SGHAT and CDR2 FQNNGV come from the germline V gene. CDR3 sequence (DNA): TGTGCCAGCAGCTTAGAGGCGGGGGACAGGGGACCCCTCGGTCAGGACTTC. Protein product: CASSLEAGDRGPLGQDF.

This clone was found once. CDR3 sequence (DNA): TGCGCCAGCAGCTTCAAACCGGCAGGGGCTGAAGAGACCCAGTACTTC. Amino acid sequence: CASSFKPAGAEETQYF. J is TRBJ2-5 and V is TRBV5-1; D is possibly TRBD1 (6 bases). This CDR3 contains 16 residues. V was cut by 2 bases and J by 3 bases, with 17 bases left in between. Looked up from germline, CDR1 is SGHRS and CDR2 is YFSETQ.

This chain connects TRBV13 to TRBJ1-5, with 9 nucleotides matching TRBD1. In germline, CDR1 is PRHDT, CDR2 FYEKMQ (reference sequence). V gave up 0 bases and J gave up 5 bases; unmatched junction bases: 5. This CDR3 region has 16 residues. CDR3 sequence (DNA): TGTGCCAGCAGCTTAGGCGGGACAGGGAACCATCAGCCCCAGCATTTT. This translates into CASSLGGTGNHQPQHF. Drawing the rest from reference TRBV13 and TRBJ1-5, the complete variable domain is AAGVIQSPRHLIKEKRETATLKCYPIPRHDTVYWYQQGPGQDPQFLISFYEKMQSDKGSIPDRFSAQQFSDYHSELNMSSLELGDSALYFCASSLGGTGNHQPQHFGDGTRLSIL.

The chain combines TRBV11-3 with TRBJ2-5; 14 nucleotides match TRBD2. The CDR3 contains 16 residues. The germline CDR1 and CDR2 sequences are SGHNT and YENEEA. With V trimmed by 5 bases and J by 5 bases, 7 bases remained unmatched. The chain's CDR3 is CASSLGTSGSGETQYF. For the CDR3, the DNA is TGTGCCAGCAGCCTAGGGACTAGCGGGAGCGGGGAGACCCAGTACTTC.

This clone was recorded a few times. The chain couples TRBV28 to TRBJ2-5, with D tentatively TRBD1 (5 bases). CDR1 is MDHEN, CDR2 SYDVKM, per germline. V dropped 3 bases and J dropped 1 base, with 15 bases sitting between them. The CDR3 covers 16 residues. CDR3 sequence reads: CASSLGGAGLQETQYF. CDR3 DNA sequence: TGTGCCAGCAGTTTGGGTGGGGCAGGCCTCCAAGAGACCCAGTACTTC.

V is TRBV9 and J is TRBJ1-4; TRBD1 is a possible D gene (6 bases). There are 13 residues in the CDR3. The ends were cut back, 3 bases at V and 6 bases at J, with 9 bases in the middle. CDR1 is SGDLS, CDR2 YYNGEE, per germline. The chain's CDR3 is CASSGAGDEKLFF. As DNA, the CDR3 is TGTGCCAGCAGCGGGGCAGGGGATGAAAAACTGTTTTTT.

V and J are TRBV9 and TRBJ2-7, with 7 bases aligning to TRBD1. Trimming cost V 4 bases and J 0 bases; bases outside gene matches: 10. Germline loops: CDR1 SGDLS, CDR2 YYNGEE. The CDR3 covers 16 residues. The CDR3 loop is CASSPRDSSHSYEQYF. DNA of the CDR3: TGTGCCAGCAGCCCTCGGGACAGCTCCCACTCCTACGAGCAGTACTTC.

The V and J genes are TRBV27 and TRBJ2-2; possibly TRBD1 for D (6 bases). Trimming left V 5 bases short and J 10 bases short, with 20 bases between. The V gene's germline CDR1 is MNHEY and CDR2 SMNVEV (reference sequence). CDR3 length: 15 amino acids. The CDR3 protein is CASSNRGITSVELFF. CDR3 sequence (DNA): TGTGCCAGCAGTAATAGGGGGATCACTAGTGTGGAGCTGTTTTTT.

The chain couples TRBV30 to TRBJ1-2; unclear D gene. From germline, CDR1 is GTSNPN and CDR2 SVGIG (reference sequence). V was pared by 0 bases and J by 5 bases, with 22 bases between. The CDR3 extends over 17 amino acids. CDR3 nucleotides: TGTGCCTGGAGTGTAAACGTGGGAGGAGGCGATGGGTATGGCTACACCTTC. This gives the protein CAWSVNVGGGDGYGYTF.

The chain is built from TRBV7-6 and TRBJ2-2; tentative D call: TRBD1 (7 bases). CDR3 length: 15 amino acids. Germline values: CDR1 SGHVS, CDR2 FNYEAQ. V shed 3 bases and J shed 7 bases, with 15 bases lying between them. The DNA of the CDR3 is TGTGCCAGCAGCTTCAGGGGGGATCTGGGCGGGGAGCTGTTTTTT. Its protein product is CASSFRGDLGGELFF.

V is TRBV5-6 and J is TRBJ2-2, with 10 bases lining up with TRBD2. Germline V gives CDR1 SGHDT, CDR2 YYEEEE. This CDR3 is 19 amino acids long. With 2 bases clipped from V and 3 bases from J, the junction kept 13 bases outside the gene matches. The CDR3 coding sequence is TGTGCCAGCAGCTTCGCCAGACTAGCGGGTCCCCCGGACACCGGGGAGCTGTTTTTT. It specifies CASSFARLAGPPDTGELFF. Variable domain in full (rest from reference TRBV5-6 and TRBJ2-2): DAGVTQSPTHLIKTRGQQVTLRCSPKSGHDTVSWYQQALGQGPQFIFQYYEEEERQRGNFPDRFSGHQFPNYSSELNVNALLLGDSALYLCASSFARLAGPPDTGELFFGEGSRLTVL.

CDR3 DNA: TGCGCCAGCAGAAGGACTAGCTCGAACACCGGGGAGCTGTTTTTT. The encoded protein is CASRRTSSNTGELFF. V and J are TRBV5-1 and TRBJ2-2; 8 bases fit TRBD2. CDR3 length: 15 amino acids. The V segment lost 5 bases and the J segment 0 bases; nucleotides outside the gene matches: 3. Germline lookup yields CDR1 SGHRS and CDR2 YFSETQ.

This clone was seen a single time. The V call is TRBV2, the J call TRBJ1-3; a weak D match, TRBD1 (6 bases). The CDR3 is 14 amino acids. CDR1 SNHLY and CDR2 FYNNEI come from the germline V gene. Trimming cost V 5 bases and J 2 bases, with 10 bases left between them. CDR3 amino acids: CASSLQGPGNTIYF. DNA of the CDR3: TGTGCCAGCAGTTTACAGGGACCTGGAAACACCATATATTTT.

This CDR3 is CATSGWDIGAANYGYTF. CDR3 in DNA: TGTGCCACCAGTGGGTGGGACATCGGGGCAGCTAACTATGGCTACACCTTC. V and J are TRBV24-1 and TRBJ1-2; TRBD1 might be the D (6 bases). Germline lookup yields CDR1 KGHDR and CDR2 SFDVKD. V was shortened by 5 bases and J by 0 bases, with 18 bases between the two germline ends. The CDR3 consists of 17 residues.

This rearrangement joins TRBV27 to TRBJ1-5, with TRBD1 matching over 8 bases. The germline V gene has CDR1 MNHEY and CDR2 SMNVEV (reference sequence). The ends lost 3 bases at V and 6 bases at J; junction bases unmatched: 1. The CDR3 extends over 13 amino acids. CDR3 in amino acids: CASSFDRGQPQHF. The CDR3 DNA follows: TGTGCCAGCAGTTTCGACAGGGGTCAGCCCCAGCATTTT.

The J gene is TRBJ1-5, the V gene TRBV12-3 or TRBV12-4; D is ambiguous. The CDR3 extends over 13 amino acids. Trimming removed 7 bases at V and 2 bases at J, with 9 bases between. Written as DNA, the CDR3 is TGTGCCAGCACACAAGCGGGCAATCAGCCCCAGCATTTT. Protein product: CASTQAGNQPQHF.

J is TRBJ1-3 and V is TRBV3-1 (or the pseudogene TRBV3-2); 7 bases are shared with TRBD1. The CDR3 runs 14 residues. V was clipped by 4 bases and J by 3 bases; unmatched bases: 3. Per the germline V gene, CDR1 is LGHDT and CDR2 is YNNKEL (reference sequence). CDR3 in DNA: TGTGCCAGCAGCCGACAGGGTGGTGGAAACACCATATATTTT. Translation: CASSRQGGGNTIYF.

There are a few counts of this clone. This chain uses TRBV15 with TRBJ2-1, with 8 bases that match TRBD2. The CDR3 runs 15 residues. Germline V gene lookup returns CDR1 LNHNV and CDR2 YYDKDF (reference sequence). J gave up 7 bases and V 0 bases, and 5 bases lay outside the gene matches. The CDR3 coding sequence is TGTGCCACCAGCAGAGAACAGGGACTAGGAAATGAGCAGTTCTTC. The encoded protein is CATSREQGLGNEQFF.

V and J are TRBV6-5 and TRBJ2-1, with D possibly matching TRBD2 (6 bases). V was trimmed by 0 bases and J by 7 bases, leaving 7 bases between them. The CDR3 is made up of 13 amino acids. Germline V gene data show CDR1 as MNHEY and CDR2 as SVGAGI. For the CDR3, the DNA is TGTGCCAGCAGTTACTCGGGACTGAATGAGCAGTTCTTC. Translation: CASSYSGLNEQFF.

The CDR3 reads CASSLPSREKSYEQYF. CDR3 bases: TGTGCCAGCAGTTTACCTTCGAGGGAGAAAAGCTACGAGCAGTACTTC. This rearrangement joins TRBV11-2 to TRBJ2-7; a possible D gene is TRBD2 (5 bases). V was trimmed by 6 bases and J by 3 bases, leaving 21 bases between them. Per the germline V gene, CDR1 is SGHAT and CDR2 is FQNNGV. CDR3 length: 16 residues.

V usage is TRBV27 and J usage is TRBJ2-7; no definite D call. V was pared by 5 bases and J by 2 bases, with 4 bases between. There are 11 residues in the CDR3. Germline assignment: CDR1 MNHEY and CDR2 SMNVEV (reference sequence). The DNA of the CDR3 is TGTGCCAGCAGTGGAGCCTACGAGCAGTACTTC. Translation gives CASSGAYEQYF.

The V call is TRBV7-3, the J call TRBJ2-1, with 8 positions matching TRBD2. CDR3 length equals 16 residues. Germline loops: CDR1 SGHTA, CDR2 FQGTGA. Unmatched junction bases numbered 6, after V lost 4 bases and J lost 1 base. CDR3 DNA: TGTGCCAGCAGCTCCTCCGGGACTAGTTCCTACAATGAGCAGTTCTTC. Translated, it gives CASSSSGTSSYNEQFF.

The chain joins TRBV9 to TRBJ2-7, with D maybe TRBD2 (5 bases). Trimming pared 3 bases from V and 4 bases from J, leaving 11 bases between. The germline V gene encodes CDR1 SGDLS and CDR2 YYNGEE. The CDR3 is made up of 13 amino acids. The CDR3 region has the DNA TGTGCCAGCAGCGACCGGACGGGGTACGAGCAGTACTTC. Translating it yields CASSDRTGYEQYF.

The chain combines TRBV6-4 with TRBJ2-7; 9 bases map to TRBD2. Trimming at V came to 3 bases and at J to 2 bases, leaving 2 bases not matched to a gene. The CDR3 sequence is 14 residues long. Germline CDR1 is MRHNA and CDR2 is SNTAGT. CDR3: CASSEAGGPYEQYF. The CDR3 DNA reads as TGTGCCAGCAGTGAGGCGGGAGGGCCCTACGAGCAGTACTTC.

The J gene is TRBJ2-2, the V gene TRBV7-2, with D unclear. Trimming removed 4 bases from V and 4 bases from J, with 10 bases in between. The germline gives CDR1 SGHTA, CDR2 FQGNSA. This CDR3 spans 14 amino acids. The CDR3 sequence is CASSSNAGTGELFF. The CDR3 bases are TGTGCCAGCAGCTCGAACGCCGGCACCGGGGAGCTGTTTTTT.

The chain recombines TRBV4-1 with TRBJ2-3; TRBD1 might be the D (5 bases). The germline V gene encodes CDR1 MGHRA and CDR2 YSYEKL. This CDR3 has 18 amino acids. Trimming shortened V by 1 base and J by 4 bases, and 21 bases separated the two germline ends. The CDR3 protein is CASSQGLGAKGVADTQYF. CDR3 coding DNA: TGCGCCAGCAGCCAAGGGCTAGGGGCGAAAGGAGTCGCAGATACGCAGTATTTT.